Shown below are 6 T cell receptor beta chains from a single sample sequenced in a study of identical twins. TCRdb passed the 5' RACE reads through MiXCR, listing each CDR3 protein once. The table includes 1,800,000 or so distinct CDR3 sequences, around 29% detected once. The sample taken for sequencing was cord blood. These receptors all come from a newborn girl in good health.

This chain joins TRBV25-1 and TRBJ2-1; 8 bases fit TRBD1. V lost 7 bases to trimming and J lost 6 bases; unmatched junction nucleotides: 5. This CDR3 has 13 residues. The germline CDR1 and CDR2 sequences are MGHDK and SYGVNS. The DNA of the CDR3 is TGTGCCAGCACGTTTGGACAGGGCAATGAGCAGTTCTTC. As protein: CASTFGQGNEQFF.

This clonotype was counted only a few times. The chain joins TRBV2 to TRBJ2-1, with D unclear. Trimming removed 8 bases from V and 8 bases from J, with 10 bases in between. CDR3 size: 11 residues. Germline CDR1 SNHLY, CDR2 FYNNEI. The CDR3 coding sequence is TGTGCCAGCTGGCACCGGGATGAGCAGTTCTTC. Its protein is CASWHRDEQFF.

This clonotype was seen more than once but under ten times. This chain joins TRBV20-1 and TRBJ1-2; TRBD1 matches at 7 bases. The J segment lost 5 bases and the V segment lost 0 bases, leaving 9 bases of the junction unmatched. CDR1 is DFQATT and CDR2 is SNEGSKA in the germline V gene (reference sequence). The CDR3 is 15 residues long. As DNA, the CDR3 is TGCAGTGCTAGAGATATGGCAGGGGGAGGGTATGGCTACACCTTC. Translation: CSARDMAGGGYGYTF.

This clonotype was observed at least ten times. The chain combines TRBV29-1 with TRBJ2-3; 7 bases align to TRBD2. The V gene's germline CDR1 is SQVTM and CDR2 ANQGSEA. V gave up 3 bases and J gave up 4 bases; unmatched junction bases: 10. The CDR3 length is 15 residues. The CDR3 sequence is CSVDPREAPPDTQYF. Here the CDR3 DNA reads TGCAGCGTTGACCCCCGGGAGGCCCCTCCAGATACGCAGTATTTT.

The V call is TRBV27, the J call TRBJ1-2; TRBD1 matches at 10 bases. This CDR3 comprises 18 residues. Germline V gives CDR1 MNHEY, CDR2 SMNVEV (reference sequence). V was pared by 5 bases and J by 4 bases, with 16 bases of the junction left unmatched. CDR3 residues: CASSLLTGTGVNPYGYTF. CDR3 nucleotide sequence: TGTGCCAGCAGTCTACTCACCGGGACAGGGGTAAACCCCTATGGCTACACCTTC.

This chain links TRBV20-1 with TRBJ1-5; 9 nucleotides align to TRBD1. Trimming at V came to 3 bases and at J to 6 bases, leaving 9 bases not matched to a gene. The germline V gene has CDR1 DFQATT and CDR2 SNEGSKA (reference sequence). This CDR3 has 15 residues. Here the CDR3 reads CSASSRYRGRQPQHF. The CDR3, as DNA: TGCAGTGCTAGTTCCCGTTACAGGGGGCGTCAGCCCCAGCATTTT.